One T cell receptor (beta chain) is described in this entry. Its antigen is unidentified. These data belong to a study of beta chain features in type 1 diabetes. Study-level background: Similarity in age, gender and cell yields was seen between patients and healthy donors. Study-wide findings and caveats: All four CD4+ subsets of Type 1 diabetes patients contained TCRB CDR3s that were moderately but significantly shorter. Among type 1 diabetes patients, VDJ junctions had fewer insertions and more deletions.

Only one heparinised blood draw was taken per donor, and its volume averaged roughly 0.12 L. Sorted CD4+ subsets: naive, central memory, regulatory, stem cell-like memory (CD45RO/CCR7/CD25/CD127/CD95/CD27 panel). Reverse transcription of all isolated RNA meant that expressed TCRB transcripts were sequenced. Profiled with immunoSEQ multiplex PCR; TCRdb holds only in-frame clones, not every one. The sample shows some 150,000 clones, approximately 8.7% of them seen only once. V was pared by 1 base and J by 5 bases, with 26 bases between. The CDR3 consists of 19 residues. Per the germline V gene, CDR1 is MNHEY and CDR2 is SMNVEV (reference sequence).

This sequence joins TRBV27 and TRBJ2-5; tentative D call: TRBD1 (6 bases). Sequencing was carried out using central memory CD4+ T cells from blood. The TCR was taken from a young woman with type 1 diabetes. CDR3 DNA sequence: TGTGCCAGCAGTTTATGGGCCCCCTCCGAGGGGGACGCAATGGAGACCCAGTACTTC. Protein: CASSLWAPSEGDAMETQYF.